These T cell receptor beta chains were read from a single sample in a study of cytomegalovirus exposure and HLA in healthy donors. Clones were read by immunoSEQ multiplex PCR, and TCRdb kept only the in-frame ones, dropping some. Of around 180,000 clones listed, under 90% are singletons. Sequencing was performed on PBMCs. All receptors come from a young man in good health and CMV-seronegative. Both conserved end residues are part of each CDR3. Clone size, where shown, is once, few, many, or a class for clones that have expanded.

v_gene: TRBV6-5
j_gene: TRBJ2-3
abundance: -
CDR3aa: CASSRLPLNTDTQYF

v_gene: TRBV29-1
j_gene: TRBJ2-3
abundance: -
CDR3aa: CSVEQGDTQYF

v_gene: TRBV4-1
j_gene: TRBJ2-1
abundance: -
CDR3aa: CASSTGSEQFF

v_gene: TRBV6-6
j_gene: TRBJ1-5
abundance: few
CDR3aa: CASSTRGLSNQPQHF

v_gene: TRBV30
j_gene: TRBJ2-2
abundance: -
CDR3aa: CAWNPLGGNTGELFF

v_gene: TRBV10-3
j_gene: TRBJ1-4
abundance: -
CDR3aa: CAIKRGEGTNEKLFF

v_gene: TRBV6-4
j_gene: TRBJ1-1
abundance: -
CDR3aa: CASSDSPGQGAGRAFF

v_gene: TRBV30
j_gene: TRBJ2-7
abundance: -
CDR3aa: CAWSRGGRAYEQYF

v_gene: TRBV4-3
j_gene: TRBJ2-4
abundance: few
CDR3aa: CASSPHSSSGRGNIQYF

v_gene: TRBV27
j_gene: TRBJ2-7
abundance: -
CDR3aa: CASSPGGDTAYEQYF

v_gene: TRBV9
j_gene: TRBJ2-3
abundance: once
CDR3aa: CASSVSGRAPDTQYF

v_gene: TRBV7-9
j_gene: TRBJ2-1
abundance: once
CDR3aa: CASSRIQGLLSYNEQFF

v_gene: TRBV7-2
j_gene: TRBJ2-1
abundance: -
CDR3aa: CASSLGVLAGGRGEQFF

v_gene: TRBV7-2
j_gene: TRBJ1-5
abundance: -
CDR3aa: CASSGQGKDQPQHF

v_gene: TRBV5-1
j_gene: TRBJ1-4
abundance: -
CDR3aa: CASSLFPGDEKLFF

v_gene: TRBV28
j_gene: TRBJ2-1
abundance: once
CDR3aa: CASSLGGSVNNEQFF

v_gene: TRBV18
j_gene: TRBJ2-2
abundance: few
CDR3aa: CASSPGTTNTGELFF

v_gene: TRBV18
j_gene: TRBJ2-3
abundance: -
CDR3aa: CASSPLGATQYF

v_gene: TRBV11-2
j_gene: TRBJ1-1
abundance: -
CDR3aa: CASSFGQGNTEAFF

v_gene: TRBV27
j_gene: TRBJ1-5
abundance: -
CDR3aa: CASSLAGNQPQHF

v_gene: TRBV19
j_gene: TRBJ1-1
abundance: -
CDR3aa: CASSPSVGGTEAFF

v_gene: TRBV7-3
j_gene: TRBJ2-5
abundance: -
CDR3aa: CASSPRTSETQYF

v_gene: TRBV4-1
j_gene: TRBJ2-7
abundance: -
CDR3aa: CASSQALGTGMNEQYF

v_gene: TRBV5-1
j_gene: TRBJ1-2
abundance: once
CDR3aa: CASSLALPLYGYTF

v_gene: TRBV13
j_gene: TRBJ2-1
abundance: -
CDR3aa: CASSLGRVARGWDNEQFF

v_gene: TRBV29-1
j_gene: -
abundance: -
CDR3aa: CSVEVASYEQYF

v_gene: TRBV15
j_gene: TRBJ2-2
abundance: -
CDR3aa: CATSGQGRNTGELFF

v_gene: TRBV18
j_gene: TRBJ1-1
abundance: -
CDR3aa: CASSPPPGQENTEAFF

v_gene: TRBV18
j_gene: TRBJ1-1
abundance: -
CDR3aa: CASSPTVTEAFF

v_gene: TRBV6-5
j_gene: TRBJ2-1
abundance: once
CDR3aa: CASSRTRYNEQFF

v_gene: TRBV19
j_gene: TRBJ1-2
abundance: -
CDR3aa: CASSINRVKGYGYTF

v_gene: TRBV28
j_gene: TRBJ2-7
abundance: -
CDR3aa: CASTWGPNWGEQYF